This section outlines one TCR beta chain sequence together with its context. Its cognate antigen is unknown. This specimen comes from a study of beta chain features in type 1 diabetes. Broader study findings: Sampled from patients, naive, central memory and Treg TCRB repertoires appeared more similar than those sampled from healthy donors. In these data, an HLA type influence on TCRB rearrangement remained unresolved. There was a moderate but significant shortening of TCRB CDR3s in all four CD4+ subsets of Type 1 diabetes patients.

cDNA synthesis used the whole RNA isolate, giving expressed TCRB sequences. Using immunoSEQ multiplex PCR, the repertoire was profiled, and TCRdb retains in-frame clones only, with some absent. There are hundreds of thousands of clones in the sample; 14% occur only once, and under 0.02% lies in the top ten. This TCR came from a man under 40 with type 1 diabetes. The material sequenced was naive CD4+ T cells from blood.

The CDR3 loop reads CASSPARDIGYTF. The DNA for the CDR3 is TGTGCCAGCTCGCCAGCCAGGGATATTGGCTACACCTTC. The chain has TRBV18 and TRBJ1-2; perhaps TRBD1 as D (5 bases). V was trimmed by 6 bases and J by 7 bases, leaving 15 bases between them. The CDR3 runs to 13 residues. Germline V gene sequence: CDR1 KGHSH, CDR2 LQKENI.